This TCR beta chain was recovered during a study of tumor and adjacent non-tumor tissue in lung cancer. In the study overall: There were about twelve adenocarcinoma, a couple of squamous cell carcinoma and 1 small cell lung cancer cases. The patients, 10 or so men and 5 women, were roughly 30 to 80 with stage I to III disease. The study, taken as a whole, reports: Normal lung showed higher cumulative top 100 clone frequency than tumor.

About this clonotype: Antigen unknown.

The V and J ends lost 7 bases and 11 bases respectively, with 33 bases between them. This CDR3 is 18 amino acids long. CDR1 SGHAT and CDR2 FQDESV come from the germline V gene (reference sequence). The template was RNA from unsorted bulk tissue. The library came from three nested PCR rounds adapted from ARM-PCR protocols. TCRdb itself ran the multiplex PCR reads through MiXCR, one entry per CDR3 protein. The table has under 100,000 distinct CDR3 sequences, roughly two thirds seen once. This sequence originates from a man in his 70s with non-small cell lung cancer. J is TRBJ2-1 and V is TRBV11-1; maybe TRBD2 (6 bases). The sequenced sample consisted of lung tumor tissue. For the CDR3, the DNA is TGTGCCAGCAACACTAGGCAGTTGGCTAGCGAGAGAAAGAATAAGCAGTTCTTC. It translates to CASNTRQLASERKNKQFF. The full variable domain, rest sourced from reference TRBV11-1 and TRBJ2-1, is EAEVAQSPRYKITEKSQAVAFWCDPISGHATLYWYRQILGQGPELLVQFQDESVVDDSQLPKDRFSAERLKGVDSTLKIQPAELGDSAMYLCASNTRQLASERKNKQFFGPGTRLTVL.